The 28 T cell receptor beta chains given below trace back to one sample, sequenced in a study of molecular identifiers for immune sequencing clone quantification. Using its own MiXCR run on the PCR reads, TCRdb lists one record per CDR3 protein. The profile shows over 600,000 distinct CDR3 sequences, 20% of them singletons. Sequenced material: naive CD8+ T cells from blood, with Jurkat cell RNA spiked in. Subset specified: FACS-sorted CD8+CD4-CCR7+CD45RA+ naive T cells. The receptors come from a human donor in good health. Some libraries in this study had Jurkat cell RNA spiked in.

The sample holds many counts of this clonotype. The chain combines TRBV6-2 or TRBV6-3 with TRBJ1-2; no clear D. Between the trimmed V and J ends, which lost 0 bases and 0 bases, there was a span of 11 bases. Germline CDR1 reads MNHEY; CDR2 reads SVGEGT. This CDR3 has 16 residues. The CDR3 DNA reads TGTGCCAGCAGTTACTCGAGATGGAGTTCTAACTATGGCTACACCTTC. Translating gives CASSYSRWSSNYGYTF.

This clonotype was detected ten times or more. In DNA, the CDR3 is TGTGCCAGTAGTACCGGGCCTTCCGAAGGCACAGATACGCAGTATTTT. Protein sequence: CASSTGPSEGTDTQYF. The chain combines TRBV19 with TRBJ2-3; D remains unclear. This CDR3 spans 16 amino acids. The germline V and J ends were trimmed by 4 bases and 1 base, with 15 bases remaining between them. CDR1 is LNHDA and CDR2 is SQIVND in the germline V gene (reference sequence).

This clonotype was recorded many times. CDR3 nucleotide sequence: TGCGCCAGCAGCCAAGCTCTCAGGGCGAGCTCCTACAATGAGCAGTTCTTC. Translation: CASSQALRASSYNEQFF. V gene TRBV4-3 combines with J gene TRBJ2-1; D may be TRBD1 (5 bases). Trimming pared 1 base from V and 0 bases from J, leaving 13 bases between. Looked up from germline, CDR1 is LGHNA and CDR2 is YSLEER. The length of the CDR3 is 17 residues.

This clonotype was seen repeatedly, ten times or more. The chain is built from TRBV2 and TRBJ2-3; D might be TRBD1 (5 bases). Germline V gene data show CDR1 as SNHLY and CDR2 as FYNNEI. The CDR3 covers 16 residues. Trimming stripped 3 bases from V and 6 bases from J, with 19 bases between. DNA for the CDR3: TGTGCCAGCAGTGATTCTTGGGGCCGTTCCTTGGATACGCAGTATTTT. Encoded protein: CASSDSWGRSLDTQYF.

This clonotype showed up many times. The rearrangement joins TRBV29-1 to TRBJ2-2; TRBD1 aligns across 10 bases. V lost 3 bases to trimming and J lost 7 bases; unmatched junction nucleotides: 5. Germline CDR1 is SQVTM and CDR2 is ANQGSEA. The CDR3 runs to 14 residues. The CDR3 loop is CSVELGQGIGELFF. CDR3 bases: TGCAGCGTTGAGCTGGGACAGGGGATCGGGGAGCTGTTTTTT.

This clonotype was seen ten or more times. This chain uses TRBV4-3 with TRBJ1-5; D might be TRBD1 (6 bases). The germline CDR1 and CDR2 sequences are LGHNA and YSLEER. Deletions cut 0 bases from V and 5 bases from J, with 8 bases between. This CDR3 has 14 amino acids. The CDR3 DNA sequence: TGCGCCAGCAGCCAAGAGACAGGTTATCAGCCCCAGCATTTT. Its translation: CASSQETGYQPQHF.

This clonotype was seen many times. This chain joins TRBV27 and TRBJ2-3, with D possibly matching TRBD2 (7 bases). CDR1 and CDR2 from the germline V gene are MNHEY and SMNVEV (reference sequence). The V and J ends lost 4 bases and 2 bases respectively, with 10 bases between them. CDR3 length: 14 residues. The CDR3 DNA follows: TGTGCCAGCAGTTGGGGGGGGCCCACAGATACGCAGTATTTT. Translation gives CASSWGGPTDTQYF.

This rearrangement joins TRBV27 to TRBJ2-5; D gene ambiguous. Trimming took 1 base from V and 7 from J, leaving 10 bases between them. Germline loops: CDR1 MNHEY, CDR2 SMNVEV (reference sequence). This CDR3 is 13 amino acids long. For the CDR3, the DNA is TGTGCCAGCAGTTTATTAGGGAAGGGGACCCAGTACTTC. Its translation is CASSLLGKGTQYF.

Concerning this clonotype: Possible read error: a much larger clone is one base away. This chain uses TRBV24-1 with TRBJ1-5, with D possibly matching TRBD1 (6 bases). The DNA end favors TRBJ2-3, so the J call may be wrong. The length of the CDR3 is 14 residues. Per germline, CDR1 KGHDR and CDR2 SFDVKD. CDR3 nucleotides: TGTGCCACCAGTTTGGACAGCCCAAATCAGCCCCAGTATTTT. This translates into CATSLDSPNQPQYF.

The sample holds many counts of this clonotype. The V call is TRBV9, the J call TRBJ2-3; 8 nucleotides align to TRBD2. The junction had 9 bases not matched to a gene; V was cut back by 0 bases and J by 3 bases. CDR1 and CDR2 (germline): SGDLS, YYNGEE. The CDR3 contains 17 residues. CDR3 in DNA: TGTGCCAGCAGCGTAGGAGGAACTAGCGGAGCTACAGATACGCAGTATTTT. It yields the protein CASSVGGTSGATDTQYF.

This clonotype was recorded many times. The rearrangement uses TRBV7-9 and TRBJ2-4, with D perhaps being TRBD1 or TRBD2 (5 bases each). V lost 0 bases to trimming and J lost 6 bases, with 12 bases between them. Germline CDR1 reads SEHNR; CDR2 reads FQNEAQ (reference sequence). This CDR3 contains 15 residues. CDR3 loop: CASSLAGTFLNIQYF. The CDR3 region has the DNA TGTGCCAGCAGCTTAGCCGGGACCTTCCTAAACATTCAGTACTTC.

On this clonotype: The junction departs from germline at one end; a sequencing error may be responsible. The chain recombines TRBV11-2 with TRBJ2-5; perhaps D is TRBD1 or TRBD2 (6 bases each). The CDR3 totals 15 residues. Germline loops: CDR1 SGHAT, CDR2 FQNNGV. CDR3 protein: CASSLNGGIQETQYF. The CDR3, as DNA: TGTGCCAGCAGCCTTAACGGGGGCATTCAAGAGACTCAGTACTTC.

Comments on this clonotype: A much bigger clone sits one base away, suggesting this may be a read error. The chain carries TRBV7-9 and TRBJ1-4; TRBD1 might be the D (5 bases). CDR1 and CDR2 (germline): SEHNR, FQNEAQ (reference sequence). The CDR3 contains 14 residues. As DNA, the CDR3 is TGTGCCAGCAGCCCCTCAGGGCTAAGGGAAAAACCGTTTTTT. Its protein product is CASSPSGLREKPFF. Full variable domain (remainder filled in from reference TRBV7-9 and TRBJ1-4): DTGVSQNPRHKITKRGQNVTFRCDPISEHNRLYWYRQTLGQGPEFLTYFQNEAQLEKSRLLSDRFSAERPKGSFSTLEIQRTEQGDSAMYLCASSPSGLREKPFFGSGTQLSVL.

This clonotype was found many times. This chain joins TRBV4-3 and TRBJ2-1; D may be TRBD2 (5 bases). Germline assignment: CDR1 LGHNA and CDR2 YSLEER. The CDR3 sequence is 15 residues long. The V end was cut by 3 bases, the J end by 0 bases, with 9 bases between. CDR3 protein: CASSHGTSSYNEQFF. The CDR3 DNA is TGCGCCAGCAGCCACGGCACTAGCTCCTACAATGAGCAGTTCTTC.

CDR3 DNA: TGTGCCAGCAGAACCCGCCGACTAGCGGGTAAAATCACAGATACGCAGTATTTT. It codes for CASRTRRLAGKITDTQYF. The rearrangement links TRBV12-3 or TRBV12-4 to TRBJ2-3, with 10 nucleotides matching TRBD2. The CDR3 length is 18 residues. Losses at the gene ends were 6 bases for V and 2 bases for J; bases not matched to a gene: 14.

Worth noting for this clonotype: A much larger clone is a single base away; this may be a read error. The J gene is TRBJ1-1, the V gene TRBV12-3 or TRBV12-4; 8 positions match TRBD1. The CDR3 extends over 13 amino acids. DNA of the CDR3: TGTGCCAGCGGTTTAGGCGCAGGGGGCCCGGCTTTCTTT. Translation: CASGLGAGGPAFF.

This clonotype was found many times. This sequence joins TRBV7-6 and TRBJ2-1, with D maybe TRBD2 (6 bases). Germline CDR1 is SGHVS and CDR2 is FNYEAQ. The V end lost 5 bases, the J end lost 3 bases, and 14 bases lay between the germline ends. The CDR3 extends over 15 amino acids. DNA of the CDR3: TGTGCCAGCAGCCTGGGACTCTCACACTACAATGAGCAGTTCTTC. Its protein product is CASSLGLSHYNEQFF.

In this sample, this clonotype turned up many times. This chain joins TRBV19 and TRBJ2-1, with 9 nucleotides matching TRBD1. After removal of 5 bases from V and 4 bases from J, the junction contained 3 bases not matched to a gene. This CDR3 region has 14 residues. CDR1 and CDR2 from the germline V gene are LNHDA and SQIVND (reference sequence). In DNA form, the CDR3 reads TGTGCCAGTAGTGTGGGACAGGGTTACAATGAGCAGTTCTTC. This encodes CASSVGQGYNEQFF.

This clonotype showed up many times. The chain uses TRBV29-1 and TRBJ2-3, with D hard to call. The CDR3 extends over 14 amino acids. V shed 1 base and J shed 2 bases, with 10 bases lying between them. CDR1 SQVTM and CDR2 ANQGSEA come from the germline V gene. Written as DNA, the CDR3 is TGCAGCGTTGAAGGACTTGACTCCACAGATACGCAGTATTTT. As protein: CSVEGLDSTDTQYF.

This clonotype was seen repeatedly, ten times or more. The chain has TRBV28 and TRBJ1-5; no clear D gene. CDR1 is MDHEN, CDR2 SYDVKM, per germline. Trimming shortened V by 6 bases and J by 11 bases, and 32 bases separated the two germline ends. CDR3 length: 18 residues. For the CDR3, the DNA is TGTGCCAGCAGAGGAGACTCCGAGGCGTCAGTAAGGGTGGTCGCCCAGCATTTT. Its protein product is CASRGDSEASVRVVAQHF.

Comments on this clonotype: The germline gene is not matched at one end of the junction; a read error may be the cause. The rearrangement links TRBV4-3 to TRBJ1-6; 9 bases are a match to TRBD1. CDR1 and CDR2 (germline): LGHNA, YSLEER. The CDR3 has 15 amino acids. CDR3 protein: CASSQYGTGRSPPHF. In DNA, the CDR3 is TGCGCCAGCAGCCAATACGGGACAGGGAGATCACCCCCCCACTTT.

This clonotype was detected many times. The V gene is TRBV2, the J gene TRBJ2-3, with 7 nucleotides matching TRBD2. Per germline, CDR1 SNHLY and CDR2 FYNNEI. Trimming cost V 10 bases and J 0 bases; bases outside gene matches: 25. This CDR3 spans 20 amino acids. CDR3 sequence: CATEKGSTRAGRSSTDTQYF. As DNA, the CDR3 is TGTGCCACAGAGAAAGGGAGTACTAGAGCGGGACGATCTAGCACAGATACGCAGTATTTT.

This clonotype has only a few counts. The genes are TRBV6-2 or TRBV6-3 and TRBJ2-5, with D maybe TRBD1 (6 bases). The CDR3 loop spans 14 amino acids. Trimming pared 6 bases from V and 4 bases from J, leaving 15 bases between. Looked up from germline, CDR1 is MNHEY and CDR2 is SVGEGT. The CDR3 loop is CASSDTRGGETQYF. For the CDR3, the DNA is TGTGCCAGCAGCGATACCAGGGGTGGAGAGACCCAGTACTTC.

This clonotype was detected many times. The CDR3 sequence is CASSYLFTGEQYF. Here the CDR3 DNA reads TGTGCCAGCAGTTACTTGTTTACGGGGGAGCAGTACTTC. The chain links TRBV6-2 or TRBV6-3 to TRBJ2-7, with D tentatively TRBD2 (5 bases). The germline V gene encodes CDR1 MNHEY and CDR2 SVGEGT. Deletions cut 1 base from V and 7 bases from J, with 11 bases between. The CDR3 is made up of 13 amino acids.

The V and J genes are TRBV28 and TRBJ2-2, with D possibly TRBD1 on 6 matching bases. V lost 3 bases to trimming and J lost 3 bases, with 11 bases between them. There are 15 residues in the CDR3. Germline loops: CDR1 MDHEN, CDR2 SYDVKM. The CDR3 coding sequence is TGTGCCAGCAGTTTCAGGGGCCCGGACACCGGGGAGCTGTTTTTT. As protein: CASSFRGPDTGELFF.

This clonotype turned up a few times. J is TRBJ2-7 and V is TRBV5-6; 15 bases agree with TRBD2. With V trimmed by 7 bases and J by 7 bases, 6 bases remained unmatched. The germline V gene has CDR1 SGHDT and CDR2 YYEEEE. The CDR3 length is 14 residues. The CDR3 bases are TGTGCCAGCGGCCGGACTAGCGGGAGGGGTGAGCAGTACTTC. Protein product: CASGRTSGRGEQYF.

This clonotype was detected many times. Compared with germline, one end of the junction differs, possibly owing to a read error. The V call is TRBV13, the J call TRBJ1-1; D is possibly TRBD1 (6 bases). Germline CDR1 PRHDT, CDR2 FYEKMQ (reference sequence). CDR3 size: 16 residues. CDR3 sequence reads: CASSLGGYGMNTEAFF. As DNA, the CDR3 is TGTGCCAGCAGCCTAGGGGGTTACGGCATGAACACTGAAGCTTTCTTT.

This clonotype was observed many times. The chain combines TRBV7-9 with TRBJ2-7; the D is unclear. The CDR3 contains 16 residues. Germline lookup yields CDR1 SEHNR and CDR2 FQNEAQ (reference sequence). Trimming left V 3 bases short and J 0 bases short, with 15 bases between. The CDR3 coding sequence is TGTGCCAGCAGCTTTGACGGCAAGGGCCTCTCCTACGAGCAGTACTTC. It codes for CASSFDGKGLSYEQYF.